Below are 19 T cell receptor beta chains sequenced from a single sample in a study of control samples from healthy donors and cancer patients. TCRdb keeps only in-frame clones here, not all; method: immunoSEQ multiplex PCR. The table includes roughly 150,000 clones, 88% detected once. Specimen: blood. These receptors all stem from a man between 18 and 29 years old in good health.

The gene calls are TRBV28 and TRBJ1-5, with 7 bases lining up with TRBD1. The CDR3 is made up of 15 amino acids. V dropped 3 bases and J dropped 5; count of bases not matched to a gene: 7. Germline V gene data show CDR1 as MDHEN and CDR2 as SYDVKM. The DNA of the CDR3 is TGTGCCAGCAGTTTGCAGGGGACAGCACATCAGCCCCAGCATTTT. Translating gives CASSLQGTAHQPQHF.

This clone was counted only a few times. The J gene is TRBJ2-2, the V gene TRBV19; the match to TRBD1 covers 9 bases. The J segment lost 3 bases and the V segment lost 7 bases, leaving 6 bases of the junction unmatched. CDR3 length equals 15 residues. Germline lookup yields CDR1 LNHDA and CDR2 SQIVND (reference sequence). The chain's CDR3 is CASKGQGPDTGELFF. The CDR3 DNA is TGTGCCAGTAAGGGACAGGGTCCGGACACCGGGGAGCTGTTTTTT.

The chain links TRBV9 to TRBJ2-2; a possible D gene is TRBD1 (6 bases). CDR3 length equals 14 residues. The V gene lost 1 base and the J gene lost 7 bases, with 11 bases spanning the gap. Looked up from germline, CDR1 is SGDLS and CDR2 is YYNGEE. CDR3 in amino acids: CASSVLDRNGELFF. CDR3 nucleotide sequence: TGTGCCAGCAGCGTACTGGACAGAAACGGGGAGCTGTTTTTT.

This clone was counted once. The chain joins TRBV7-2 to TRBJ2-7, with 10 positions matching TRBD2. This CDR3 has 17 amino acids. Per germline, CDR1 SGHTA and CDR2 FQGNSA. The junction had 6 bases not matched to a gene; V was cut back by 1 base and J by 0 bases. Here the CDR3 reads CASSLVRASGSSYEQYF. CDR3 in DNA: TGTGCCAGCAGCTTAGTCAGGGCTAGCGGGAGCTCCTACGAGCAGTACTTC.

This CDR3 is CASSLSSRGSHDYGYTF. The CDR3 DNA follows: TGTGCCAGCAGTTTATCGTCTCGGGGGAGCCACGACTATGGCTACACCTTC. The chain has TRBV28 and TRBJ1-2; D is possibly TRBD1 (5 bases). There are 17 residues in the CDR3. Germline V gene lookup returns CDR1 MDHEN and CDR2 SYDVKM. V was clipped by 1 base and J by 3 bases, with 18 bases between them.

The rearrangement uses TRBV5-4 and TRBJ1-5; D not resolved. Germline V gives CDR1 SGHNT, CDR2 YYREEE (reference sequence). With 4 bases removed from V and 3 bases from J, the gap between germline ends came to 8 bases. The CDR3 runs to 13 residues. CDR3 sequence (DNA): TGTGCCAGCAGCCCCGGGCTCAATCAGCCCCAGCATTTT. Translation: CASSPGLNQPQHF.

This chain links TRBV5-3 with TRBJ2-1; 13 bases agree with TRBD2. TRBV5-3 is an open reading frame whose function is uncertain. The V gene end was trimmed by 4 bases and the J gene end by 2 bases; junction bases not matched to a gene: 15. CDR3 size: 20 residues. The DNA of the CDR3 is TGTGCCAGAAGCCTCTACCGACTAGCGGGGGGCCTTCGCACCTACAATGAGCAGTTCTTC. Translation gives CARSLYRLAGGLRTYNEQFF.

This sequence joins TRBV7-2 and TRBJ2-2, with 8 bases identical to TRBD1. The length of the CDR3 is 16 residues. The germline V gene encodes CDR1 SGHTA and CDR2 FQGNSA. V lost 2 bases and J lost 6; bases outside the gene matches: 8. The CDR3 region has the DNA TGTGCCAGCAGCTTATCGACAGGGGATTGGTCCGGGGAGCTGTTTTTT. It translates to CASSLSTGDWSGELFF.

The chain uses TRBV5-1 and TRBJ2-1, with D possibly being TRBD1 or TRBD2 (6 bases each). Germline-derived CDR1 and CDR2 are SGHRS and YFSETQ. This CDR3 has 13 residues. V lost 6 bases to trimming and J lost 5 bases, with 12 bases between them. The CDR3 DNA is TGCGCCAGCAAGGGGGGACCCAACAATGAGCAGTTCTTC. Its protein product is CASKGGPNNEQFF.

The chain recombines TRBV21-1 with TRBJ1-5. TRBV21-1 is designated a pseudogene. This CDR3 is 17 amino acids long. The CDR3 nucleotides read TGTGCCAGCAGCCCACTGGCGCGGTTCACCGGCAATCAGCCCCAGCATTTT. Amino acid sequence: CASSPLARFTGNQPQHF.

The genes are TRBV7-2 and TRBJ2-1; no clear D gene. Trimming cost V 2 bases and J 5 bases, with 7 bases left between them. This CDR3 has 13 residues. Germline CDR1 is SGHTA and CDR2 is FQGNSA. CDR3 protein: CASSLSQDNEQFF. The CDR3 DNA is TGTGCCAGCAGCTTAAGCCAGGACAATGAGCAGTTCTTC.

The CDR3 DNA reads as TGTGCCAGCACCCCCCCGTGGGGCACTGAAGCTTTCTTT. Protein: CASTPPWGTEAFF. This rearrangement joins TRBV28 to TRBJ1-1; the D is unclear. The V and J ends lost 7 bases and 4 bases respectively, with 13 bases between them. The germline CDR1 and CDR2 sequences are MDHEN and SYDVKM. The CDR3 covers 13 residues.

This clone was found once. The chain uses TRBV19 and TRBJ1-1, with D unclear. Germline V gene lookup returns CDR1 LNHDA and CDR2 SQIVND (reference sequence). V was cut by 3 bases and J by 3 bases, with 17 bases left in between. The CDR3 loop spans 16 amino acids. The CDR3 DNA reads TGTGCCAGTAGTATTCTTGAGGTCGGCTTTCACACTGAAGCTTTCTTT. This codes for CASSILEVGFHTEAFF.

This clone has a single count. The chain couples TRBV19 to TRBJ2-4, with 11 bases fitting TRBD1. The CDR3 has 20 residues. Germline V lookup: CDR1 LNHDA, CDR2 SQIVND (reference sequence). With V trimmed by 0 bases and J by 4 bases, 14 bases remained unmatched. The CDR3 reads CASSIDPPWTGGTMKNIQYF. The CDR3, as DNA: TGTGCCAGTAGTATAGACCCCCCCTGGACAGGGGGCACAATGAAAAACATTCAGTACTTC.

This clone was found once. This chain uses TRBV19 with TRBJ2-3; 8 positions agree with TRBD1. The CDR3 has 16 amino acids. Germline CDR1 is LNHDA and CDR2 is SQIVND (reference sequence). The V segment lost 3 bases and the J segment 4 bases; nucleotides outside the gene matches: 9. The CDR3 nucleotides read TGTGCCAGTAGTATGTCGACAGGGGTTCGGGCAGATACGCAGTATTTT. Residues: CASSMSTGVRADTQYF.

The chain is built from TRBV2 and TRBJ1-1; D gene ambiguous. This CDR3 is 12 amino acids long. Between the trimmed V and J ends, which lost 4 bases and 3 bases, there was a span of 6 bases. In germline, CDR1 is SNHLY, CDR2 FYNNEI. In DNA form, the CDR3 reads TGTGCCAGCAGTGCCCAATACACTGAAGCTTTCTTT. Translation gives CASSAQYTEAFF.

The CDR3 spells CASSPGLAGVGRETQYF. As DNA, the CDR3 is TGTGCCAGCAGCCCCGGACTAGCGGGGGTTGGACGGGAGACCCAGTACTTC. The chain uses TRBV28 and TRBJ2-5, with 13 bases identical to TRBD2. V was pared by 6 bases and J by 5 bases, with 12 bases of the junction left unmatched. This CDR3 comprises 17 residues. Germline CDR1 and CDR2: MDHEN and SYDVKM.

The chain couples TRBV27 to TRBJ2-5; 7 bases agree with TRBD2. The junction had 9 bases not matched to a gene; V was cut back by 5 bases and J by 6 bases. Germline loops: CDR1 MNHEY, CDR2 SMNVEV (reference sequence). CDR3 length: 14 amino acids. CDR3 sequence (DNA): TGTGCCAGCAGTGGGGGGGGTGGTTTGAAGACCCAGTACTTC. This codes for CASSGGGGLKTQYF.

The chain recombines TRBV4-2 with TRBJ2-3; 10 bases line up with TRBD2. The germline CDR1 and CDR2 sequences are LGHNA and YNFKEQ. V was pared by 1 base and J by 8 bases, with 12 bases of the junction left unmatched. The CDR3 is made up of 17 amino acids. CDR3 sequence (DNA): TGTGCCAGCAGCCAAGGTGGTTGGAGCGGGGGGGCCATTACGCAGTATTTT. Protein product: CASSQGGWSGGAITQYF.